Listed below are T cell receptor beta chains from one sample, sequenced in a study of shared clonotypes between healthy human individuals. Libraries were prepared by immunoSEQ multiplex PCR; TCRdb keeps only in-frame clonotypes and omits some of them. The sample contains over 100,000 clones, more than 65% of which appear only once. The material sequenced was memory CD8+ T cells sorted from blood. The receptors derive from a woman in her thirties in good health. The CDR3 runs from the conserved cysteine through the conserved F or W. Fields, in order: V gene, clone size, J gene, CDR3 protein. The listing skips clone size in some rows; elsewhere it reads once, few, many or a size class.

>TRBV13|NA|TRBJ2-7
CASSLSAGDREQYF
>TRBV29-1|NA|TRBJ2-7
CSVDRFYEQYF
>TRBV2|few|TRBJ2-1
CASSNQYNEQFF
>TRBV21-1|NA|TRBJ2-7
CASYPGGRGGEQYF
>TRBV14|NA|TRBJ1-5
CASSPTGSGQPQHF
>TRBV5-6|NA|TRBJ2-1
CASSPVPGQWNEQFF
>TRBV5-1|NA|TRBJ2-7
CAGSPGTGGEQYF
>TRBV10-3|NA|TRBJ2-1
CAHGGSSYNEQFF
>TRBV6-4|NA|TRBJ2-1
CASSDRVSGNEQFF
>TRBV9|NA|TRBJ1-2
CASSDWDRDLSGYTF
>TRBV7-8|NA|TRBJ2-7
CASSPAPGQEDEQYF
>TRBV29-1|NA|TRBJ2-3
CSVATTDTQYF
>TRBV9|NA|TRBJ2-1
CASSVDPWRGTNPPEQFF
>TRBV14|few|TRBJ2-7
CASSQILAGVHEQYF
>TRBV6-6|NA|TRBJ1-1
CASWGQVGLEAFF
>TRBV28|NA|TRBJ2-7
CASSLLSGAQPYEQYF
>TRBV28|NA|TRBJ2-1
CASSLNVWEQFF
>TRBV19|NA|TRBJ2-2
CASSIVGNTGELFF
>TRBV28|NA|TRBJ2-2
CASRTTSSGRTGELFF
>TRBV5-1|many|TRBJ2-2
CASSLVGLAGDETGELFF
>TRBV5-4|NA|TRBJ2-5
CASSSGLVRGQETQYF
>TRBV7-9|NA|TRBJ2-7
CASSLGTGTSEQYF
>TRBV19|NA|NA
CASSWGLVGSYEQYF
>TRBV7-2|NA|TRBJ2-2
CASSQGSGGRAGELFF
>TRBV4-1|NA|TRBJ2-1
CASSHHARNEQFF
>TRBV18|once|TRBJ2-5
CASSATSFEETQYF
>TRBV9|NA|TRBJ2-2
CASSVAGGSTGELFF
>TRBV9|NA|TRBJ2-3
CASSVDRNTDTQYF
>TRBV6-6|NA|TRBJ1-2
CASSYQDNYGYTF
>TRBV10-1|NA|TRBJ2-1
CASSRLADEQFF
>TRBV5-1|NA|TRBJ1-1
CASSLAVRVANTEAFF
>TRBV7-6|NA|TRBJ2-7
CASSPGTAAYEQYF
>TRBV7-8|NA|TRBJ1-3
CASSPSGNTGNTIYF
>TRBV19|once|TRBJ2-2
CASSLDPSHTGELFF
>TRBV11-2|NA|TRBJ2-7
CASRNSRQDRGGEQYF
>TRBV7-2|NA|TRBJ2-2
CASSCRLAGGPCTGELFF